This T cell receptor (beta chain) comes out of a study of spatial heterogeneity in lung cancer. Looking at the study overall: Beta-chain sequences consistently outnumbered alpha-chain sequences in detection. Unique TCR and UMI combinations averaged more than ten appearances each in raw reads.

Germline-derived CDR1 and CDR2 are MGHDK and SYGVNS. V was trimmed by 4 bases and J by 9 bases, leaving 10 bases between them. There are 12 residues in the CDR3. A single record per CDR3 protein comes from TCRdb applying MiXCR to the 5' RACE reads. Of some 37,000 distinct CDR3 sequences in the sample, less than 9.5% are singletons; the top ten hold over 25%. The sample's time point: sample taken at primary tumor resection. Donors were roughly 72 untreated early-stage non-small cell lung cancer patients. Whole RNA from tumor, nontumor lung or frozen PBMC was sequenced unsorted. Sequencing used PBMCs, obtained at surgery. The receptor was derived from a female donor with early-stage non-small cell lung cancer. The gene calls are TRBV25-1 and TRBJ2-1; D is unresolved. The CDR3 loop is CASSAVAGEQFF. CDR3 bases: TGTGCCAGCAGTGCAGTTGCCGGTGAGCAGTTCTTC.